The 22 T cell receptor beta chains presented below share a single source sample, sequenced in a study of blood T cell repertoires in COVID-19. Sequencing was performed with immunoSEQ multiplex PCR; in TCRdb, only in-frame clones are kept and a portion is missing. The sample yields some 300,000 clones, around 89% seen once. The source material was PBMCs or T cells enriched from blood (not recorded which). These receptor sequences come from a woman in her thirties or forties who had recovered from COVID-19.

This rearrangement joins TRBV19 to TRBJ2-4; a possible D gene is TRBD2 (6 bases). Trimming pared 7 bases from V and 1 base from J, leaving 11 bases between. CDR1 is LNHDA and CDR2 is SQIVND in the germline V gene (reference sequence). This CDR3 comprises 14 residues. CDR3 DNA: TGTGCCAGTATAGGCGGGGAGGCCAAAAACATTCAGTACTTC. As protein: CASIGGEAKNIQYF. The whole variable domain, remainder taken from reference TRBV19 and TRBJ2-4, is DGGITQSPKYLFRKEGQNVTLSCEQNLNHDAMYWYRQDPGQGLRLIYYSQIVNDFQKGDIAEGYSVSREKKESFPLTVTSAQKNPTAFYLCASIGGEAKNIQYFGAGTRLSVL.

This rearrangement joins TRBV6-5 to TRBJ2-1; 9 bases are a match to TRBD1. Unmatched junction bases numbered 4, after V lost 6 bases and J lost 1 base. This CDR3 is 15 amino acids long. The germline CDR1 and CDR2 sequences are MNHEY and SVGAGI. Written as DNA, the CDR3 is TGTGCCAGCAGGACCGGGACAGGGTCCTACAATGAGCAGTTCTTC. It yields the protein CASRTGTGSYNEQFF.

In this sample, this clone turned up once. The chain carries TRBV6-2 or TRBV6-3 and TRBJ1-2; D not resolved. The CDR3 is 16 amino acids. In germline, CDR1 is MNHEY, CDR2 SVGEGT. Trimming cost V 0 bases and J 0 bases, with 11 bases left between them. The DNA for the CDR3 is TGTGCCAGCAGTTACTCGACCAGGTCAACTAACTATGGCTACACCTTC. Translation: CASSYSTRSTNYGYTF.

V usage is TRBV27 and J usage is TRBJ2-3; D is perhaps TRBD2 (6 bases). This CDR3 contains 17 residues. V was shortened by 0 bases and J by 2 bases, with 15 bases between the two germline ends. CDR1 and CDR2 from the germline V gene are MNHEY and SMNVEV (reference sequence). The CDR3 bases are TGTGCCAGCAGTTTATCAAGGACTATGGTTCTCACAGATACGCAGTATTTT. Amino acid sequence: CASSLSRTMVLTDTQYF.

The chain links TRBV18 to TRBJ2-7, with TRBD1 matching over 7 bases. The V gene end was trimmed by 5 bases and the J gene end by 5 bases; junction bases not matched to a gene: 3. Germline V gives CDR1 KGHSH, CDR2 LQKENI. The CDR3 spans 12 residues. CDR3 DNA sequence: TGTGCCAGCTCAAGGGGGCCGGACGAGCAGTACTTC. Encoded protein: CASSRGPDEQYF.

This clone has only a few counts. The chain has TRBV10-3 and TRBJ1-2; D possibly corresponds to TRBD1 (6 bases). The CDR3 consists of 14 residues. The V gene lost 5 bases and the J gene lost 4 bases, with 14 bases spanning the gap. The germline V gene has CDR1 ENHRY and CDR2 SYGVKD. The CDR3 reads CAISPGQQLYGYTF. Written as DNA, the CDR3 is TGTGCCATCAGTCCGGGACAACAGCTCTATGGCTACACCTTC.

A single count supports this clone. V and J are TRBV5-4 and TRBJ1-2, with a tentative D call TRBD1 (5 bases). CDR1 and CDR2 (germline): SGHNT, YYREEE (reference sequence). The ends were cut back, 0 bases at V and 2 bases at J, with 8 bases in the middle. The CDR3 has 14 residues. For the CDR3, the DNA is TGTGCCAGCAGCTTGGTACAGGTGAACTATGGCTACACCTTC. The encoded protein is CASSLVQVNYGYTF.

The J gene is TRBJ1-5, the V gene TRBV12-3 or TRBV12-4, with 8 bases fitting TRBD1. V shed 7 bases and J 5 bases; nucleotides not matched to a gene: 4. CDR3 length: 13 residues. Written as DNA, the CDR3 is TGTGCCAGCACCCAGGGGGCATATCAGCCCCAGCATTTT. It specifies CASTQGAYQPQHF.

This chain uses TRBV7-8 with TRBJ1-1, with 7 positions matching TRBD1. V was clipped by 0 bases and J by 6 bases; unmatched bases: 7. Germline CDR1 SGHVS, CDR2 FQNEAQ. The CDR3 extends over 15 amino acids. CDR3 nucleotide sequence: TGTGCCAGCAGCTTAGCGACAGGGTGGAGTGCTGAAGCTTTCTTT. Protein sequence: CASSLATGWSAEAFF.

The chain couples TRBV9 to TRBJ1-6, with D possibly being TRBD1 (5 bases). The CDR3 totals 14 residues. Germline loops: CDR1 SGDLS, CDR2 YYNGEE. Trimming shortened V by 4 bases and J by 7 bases, and 12 bases separated the two germline ends. The CDR3 DNA reads as TGTGCCAGCAGCTATGGTCCAGGGAATTCACCCCTCCACTTT. This gives the protein CASSYGPGNSPLHF.

Comment on this clone: The same CDR3 is also encoded by other DNA sequences in this sample. This chain joins TRBV7-2 and TRBJ2-1; D perhaps matches TRBD2 (5 bases). The CDR3 has 13 residues. Trimming pared 5 bases from V and 6 bases from J, leaving 11 bases between. The germline V gene has CDR1 SGHTA and CDR2 FQGNSA. CDR3 in DNA: TGTGCCAGCAGCCCATTCCGGGGCAATGAGCAGTTCTTC. This gives the protein CASSPFRGNEQFF. The variable domain in full, completed from reference TRBV7-2 and TRBJ2-1, reads GAGVSQSPSNKVTEKGKDVELRCDPISGHTALYWYRQSLGQGLEFLIYFQGNSAPDKSGLPSDRFSAERTGGSVSTLTIQRTQQEDSAVYLCASSPFRGNEQFFGPGTRLTVL.

The chain employs TRBV4-2 and TRBJ1-4, with D possibly being TRBD1 (5 bases). This CDR3 has 18 residues. Trimming took off 1 base at V and 4 bases at J, with 19 bases between the two ends. Germline CDR1 reads LGHNA; CDR2 reads YNFKEQ. DNA of the CDR3: TGTGCCAGCAGCCAAGGAGCCGGGGCCCGGGAGCTTAATGAAAAACTGTTTTTT. Translation gives CASSQGAGARELNEKLFF.

This clone was recorded once. The rearrangement links TRBV5-6 to TRBJ1-6; D perhaps matches TRBD1 (5 bases). V gave up 4 bases and J gave up 0 bases, with 11 bases separating them. Germline CDR1 is SGHDT and CDR2 is YYEEEE. CDR3 length: 16 residues. The CDR3 loop is CASSVDSASYNSPLHF. CDR3 DNA sequence: TGTGCCAGCAGCGTAGACAGTGCCTCCTATAATTCACCCCTCCACTTT.

CDR3 sequence: CASSWGDRSDGYTF. The CDR3 bases are TGCGCCAGCAGCTGGGGGGACAGGTCTGATGGCTACACCTTC. This chain links TRBV5-1 with TRBJ1-2; 8 nucleotides agree with TRBD1. The germline CDR1 and CDR2 sequences are SGHRS and YFSETQ. This CDR3 region has 14 residues. V dropped 3 bases and J dropped 6; count of bases not matched to a gene: 7.

This chain links TRBV5-1 with TRBJ2-2; a possible D gene is TRBD1 (5 bases). Germline V gene data show CDR1 as SGHRS and CDR2 as YFSETQ. V lost 2 bases and J lost 0, with 8 bases in between. The CDR3 sequence is 15 residues long. The CDR3 nucleotides read TGCGCCAGCAGCTTACCGACAGCGAACACCGGGGAGCTGTTTTTT. Encoded protein: CASSLPTANTGELFF.

V is TRBV3-1 (or the pseudogene TRBV3-2) and J is TRBJ1-2; TRBD1 agrees at 9 bases. The V gene's germline CDR1 is LGHDT and CDR2 YNNKEL (reference sequence). This CDR3 is built from 14 residues. V trimming: 3 bases; J trimming: 8 bases; junction bases outside the gene matches: 7. CDR3 sequence reads: CASSHRDRVGGYTF. The CDR3 nucleotides read TGTGCCAGCAGCCACCGGGACAGGGTGGGAGGCTACACCTTC.

V gene TRBV7-9 combines with J gene TRBJ2-7; no reliable D call. Germline V gene sequence: CDR1 SEHNR, CDR2 FQNEAQ (reference sequence). Deletions cut 1 base from V and 5 bases from J, with 3 bases between. The CDR3 loop spans 11 amino acids. The CDR3 nucleotides are TGTGCCAGCAGCTTAGTCGACGAGCAGTACTTC. Translated, it gives CASSLVDEQYF. Looking up the rest from reference TRBV7-9 and TRBJ2-7 gives the full variable domain: DTGVSQNPRHKITKRGQNVTFRCDPISEHNRLYWYRQTLGQGPEFLTYFQNEAQLEKSRLLSDRFSAERPKGSFSTLEIQRTEQGDSAMYLCASSLVDEQYFGPGTRLTVT.

The chain recombines TRBV2 with TRBJ2-7; D is perhaps TRBD1 (5 bases). V was pared by 7 bases and J by 7 bases, with 20 bases between. In germline, CDR1 is SNHLY, CDR2 FYNNEI. The CDR3 contains 14 residues. CDR3 loop: CASIAYFYQGEQYF. The CDR3, as DNA: TGTGCCAGCATCGCTTACTTCTACCAGGGTGAGCAGTACTTC.

This clone was detected only a few times. V and J are TRBV28 and TRBJ1-5; maybe TRBD1 (6 bases). The CDR3 has 14 residues. CDR1 is MDHEN, CDR2 SYDVKM, per germline. Trimming stripped 5 bases from V and 1 base from J, with 9 bases between. CDR3 region: CASSLGQSNQPQHF. CDR3 bases: TGTGCCAGCAGTCTAGGACAGAGCAATCAGCCCCAGCATTTT.

V and J are TRBV9 and TRBJ1-1, with 9 bases fitting TRBD1. Germline CDR1 SGDLS, CDR2 YYNGEE. This CDR3 region has 14 residues. J gave up 3 bases and V 4 bases, and 4 bases lay outside the gene matches. The CDR3 loop reads CASSRQGVDTEAFF. DNA of the CDR3: TGTGCCAGCAGCCGACAGGGGGTGGACACTGAAGCTTTCTTT.

The CDR3 is CASSPGTGLSYEQYF. CDR3 nucleotides: TGTGCCAGCAGCCCTGGGACAGGCCTCTCCTACGAGCAGTACTTC. V and J are TRBV7-2 and TRBJ2-7; 8 bases map to TRBD1. CDR1 is SGHTA and CDR2 is FQGNSA in the germline V gene. J lost 0 bases, V lost 5 bases, and 6 bases had no gene match. The CDR3 runs to 15 residues.

This chain connects TRBV28 to TRBJ1-4; the match to TRBD1 covers 9 bases. V dropped 2 bases and J dropped 4; count of bases not matched to a gene: 5. This CDR3 comprises 16 residues. CDR1 MDHEN and CDR2 SYDVKM come from the germline V gene. In DNA form, the CDR3 reads TGTGCCAGCAGTTTACAGGGACAGGGAGTTAATGAAAAACTGTTTTTT. Its translation is CASSLQGQGVNEKLFF. The entire variable domain, with the rest obtained from reference TRBV28 and TRBJ1-4, is as follows: DVKVTQSSRYLVKRTGEKVFLECVQDMDHENMFWYRQDPGLGLRLIYFSYDVKMKEKGDIPEGYSVSREKKERFSLILESASTNQTSMYLCASSLQGQGVNEKLFFGSGTQLSVL.